What follows are 28 T cell receptor beta chains derived from one specimen sequenced in a study of cytotoxic CD8 clonotypes in ibrutinib-treated CLL. Clones were sequenced by immunoSEQ multiplex PCR, and TCRdb holds only the in-frame ones, with some missing. The table has approximately 40,000 clones, about 70% seen once. Sample: PBMCs, taken at disease progression, from a patient treated with ibrutinib. These receptors were collected from a human donor with chronic lymphocytic leukemia.

CDR3 protein: CASFSTAGQLNTEAFF. The CDR3 bases are TGTGCCAGCTTCTCGACGGCGGGACAGCTGAACACTGAAGCTTTCTTT. The chain is built from TRBV18 and TRBJ1-1; 7 bases are shared with TRBD1. Germline V gives CDR1 KGHSH, CDR2 LQKENI. After removal of 7 bases from V and 0 bases from J, the junction contained 11 bases not matched to a gene. CDR3 length: 16 amino acids. Looking up the rest from reference TRBV18 and TRBJ1-1 gives the full variable domain: NAGVMQNPRHLVRRRGQEARLRCSPMKGHSHVYWYRQLPEEGLKFMVYLQKENIIDESGMPKERFSAEFPKEGPSILRIQQVVRGDSAAYFCASFSTAGQLNTEAFFGQGTRLTVV.

This chain connects TRBV28 to TRBJ2-2; D gene uncertain. The length of the CDR3 is 12 residues. With 6 bases removed from V and 4 bases from J, the gap between germline ends came to 6 bases. Germline V gene data show CDR1 as MDHEN and CDR2 as SYDVKM. The CDR3 DNA reads as TGTGCCAGCAGCCGAAGCACCGGGGAGCTGTTTTTT. Encoded protein: CASSRSTGELFF.

V usage is TRBV6-6 and J usage is TRBJ2-3, with D hard to call. V was trimmed by 6 bases and J by 4 bases, leaving 5 bases between them. This CDR3 spans 11 amino acids. The V gene's germline CDR1 is MNHNY and CDR2 SVGAGI (reference sequence). CDR3 sequence (DNA): TGTGCCAGCAGGACCGCAGATACGCAGTATTTT. It codes for CASRTADTQYF.

This chain links TRBV2 with TRBJ2-1, with D tentatively TRBD1 (6 bases). V was pared by 5 bases and J by 1 base, with 12 bases between. The CDR3 is 15 residues long. CDR1 and CDR2 (germline): SNHLY, FYNNEI. The CDR3 is CASSPLRGSYNEQFF. The CDR3 DNA is TGTGCCAGCAGTCCCCTCAGGGGATCCTACAATGAGCAGTTCTTC.

The chain carries TRBV28 and TRBJ1-5; 9 positions match TRBD1. The germline V gene has CDR1 MDHEN and CDR2 SYDVKM. V lost 6 bases and J lost 3; bases outside the gene matches: 6. The CDR3 totals 15 residues. This CDR3 reads CASRPGTGLNQPQHF. In DNA, the CDR3 is TGTGCCAGCAGGCCGGGGACAGGGCTCAATCAGCCCCAGCATTTT. Together with reference TRBV28 and TRBJ1-5, the CDR3 gives the full variable domain: DVKVTQSSRYLVKRTGEKVFLECVQDMDHENMFWYRQDPGLGLRLIYFSYDVKMKEKGDIPEGYSVSREKKERFSLILESASTNQTSMYLCASRPGTGLNQPQHFGDGTRLSIL.

V gene TRBV7-9 combines with J gene TRBJ2-7; D is perhaps TRBD1 (7 bases). This CDR3 comprises 16 residues. From germline, CDR1 is SEHNR and CDR2 FQNEAQ (reference sequence). Between the trimmed V and J ends, which lost 1 base and 1 base, there was a span of 14 bases. CDR3 region: CASSLGFAGGSYEQYF. The CDR3 region has the DNA TGTGCCAGCAGCTTAGGGTTCGCAGGGGGGTCCTACGAGCAGTACTTC. The whole variable domain, filled in from reference TRBV7-9 and TRBJ2-7, reads DTGVSQNPRHKITKRGQNVTFRCDPISEHNRLYWYRQTLGQGPEFLTYFQNEAQLEKSRLLSDRFSAERPKGSFSTLEIQRTEQGDSAMYLCASSLGFAGGSYEQYFGPGTRLTVT.

The chain carries TRBV10-1 and TRBJ2-5; D may be TRBD1 (6 bases). V lost 3 bases to trimming and J lost 0 bases, with 14 bases between them. CDR1 and CDR2 (germline): WNHNN, SYGVQD (reference sequence). The CDR3 is made up of 16 amino acids. The CDR3 DNA reads TGCGCCAGCAGTGACAGGGCAGGGACACACCAAGAGACCCAGTACTTC. Its translation: CASSDRAGTHQETQYF.

V and J are TRBV29-1 and TRBJ1-1, with 10 nucleotides matching TRBD1. V was pared by 1 base and J by 4 bases, with 15 bases of the junction left unmatched. From germline, CDR1 is SQVTM and CDR2 ANQGSEA. The CDR3 has 18 residues. CDR3 in amino acids: CSVEGGETGGVLVTEAFF. In nucleotides, the CDR3 is TGCAGCGTTGAAGGGGGCGAGACAGGGGGCGTATTGGTCACTGAAGCTTTCTTT.

V gene TRBV5-4 combines with J gene TRBJ2-3; TRBD2 matches at 10 bases. This CDR3 contains 16 residues. V trimming: 0 bases; J trimming: 5 bases; junction bases outside the gene matches: 6. Germline lookup yields CDR1 SGHNT and CDR2 YYREEE (reference sequence). The CDR3 loop reads CASSLALQRGGDTQYF. In nucleotides, the CDR3 is TGTGCCAGCAGCTTGGCGCTTCAGCGGGGGGGAGATACGCAGTATTTT.

This chain uses TRBV6-1 with TRBJ2-1, with 8 bases lining up with TRBD1. Trimming removed 6 bases from V and 4 bases from J; junction bases left unmatched: 5. The CDR3 runs 14 residues. In germline, CDR1 is MNHNS, CDR2 SASEGT. This CDR3 reads CASRVQGVYNEQFF. The CDR3, as DNA: TGTGCCAGCAGGGTACAGGGGGTGTACAATGAGCAGTTCTTC.

This chain joins TRBV4-1 and TRBJ2-1; D might be TRBD2 (5 bases). Germline lookup yields CDR1 MGHRA and CDR2 YSYEKL. The CDR3 length is 14 residues. Trimming stripped 2 bases from V and 8 bases from J, with 13 bases between. The CDR3 reads CASSQSSAGYEQFF. CDR3 in DNA: TGCGCCAGCAGCCAATCATCCGCGGGCTATGAGCAGTTCTTC.

V usage is TRBV6-1 and J usage is TRBJ2-1, with D possibly being TRBD1 (6 bases). This CDR3 spans 13 amino acids. Trimming shortened V by 8 bases and J by 6 bases, and 14 bases separated the two germline ends. The germline gives CDR1 MNHNS, CDR2 SASEGT. The CDR3 DNA sequence: TGTGCCAGCGGAACAGGGATAGGCAATGAGCAGTTCTTC. This gives the protein CASGTGIGNEQFF.

The chain couples TRBV15 to TRBJ2-5; no firm D call. This CDR3 has 14 amino acids. V was clipped by 2 bases and J by 1 base, with 8 bases between them. Germline V gene sequence: CDR1 LNHNV, CDR2 YYDKDF (reference sequence). DNA for the CDR3: TGTGCCACCAGCAGAATGGTAGGCCAAGAGACCCAGTACTTC. It is translated as CATSRMVGQETQYF.

V is TRBV7-8 and J is TRBJ2-3; a weak D match, TRBD2 (5 bases). This CDR3 is built from 15 residues. Trimming took 0 bases from V and 4 from J, leaving 11 bases between them. The V gene's germline CDR1 is SGHVS and CDR2 FQNEAQ. In DNA, the CDR3 is TGTGCCAGCAGCTTAGCGCGGCCCGGGGCAGATACGCAGTATTTT. Residues: CASSLARPGADTQYF.

V is TRBV19 and J is TRBJ1-2; D unclear. Germline V gene sequence: CDR1 LNHDA, CDR2 SQIVND (reference sequence). The CDR3 consists of 14 residues. Between the trimmed V and J ends, which lost 1 base and 4 bases, there was a span of 10 bases. CDR3 region: CASSIGSLVYGYTF. CDR3 bases: TGTGCCAGTAGTATAGGAAGTCTAGTCTATGGCTACACCTTC.

V usage is TRBV27 and J usage is TRBJ1-1; 7 nucleotides line up with TRBD1. The J segment lost 3 bases and the V segment lost 6 bases, leaving 4 bases of the junction unmatched. The germline CDR1 and CDR2 sequences are MNHEY and SMNVEV (reference sequence). The CDR3 contains 13 residues. The CDR3 loop is CASRGQLDTEAFF. For the CDR3, the DNA is TGTGCCAGCAGGGGACAGTTGGACACTGAAGCTTTCTTT.

This chain uses TRBV5-1 with TRBJ2-4; 8 bases map to TRBD1. In germline, CDR1 is SGHRS, CDR2 YFSETQ. The ends lost 2 bases at V and 9 bases at J; junction bases unmatched: 4. The CDR3 is 13 residues long. DNA for the CDR3: TGCGCCAGCAGCTTAGGACAGGGTGGCATTCAGTACTTC. This gives the protein CASSLGQGGIQYF.

The genes are TRBV13 and TRBJ2-3; D unclear. This CDR3 comprises 12 residues. CDR1 is PRHDT and CDR2 is FYEKMQ in the germline V gene (reference sequence). V gave up 5 bases and J gave up 4 bases, with 7 bases separating them. The DNA of the CDR3 is TGTGCCAGCAGCCCGTACCCAGATACGCAGTATTTT. This encodes CASSPYPDTQYF.

This clone was counted between two and nine times. This chain uses TRBV6-5 with TRBJ2-7; D call uncertain. Looked up from germline, CDR1 is MNHEY and CDR2 is SVGAGI. V was shortened by 0 bases and J by 2 bases, with 14 bases between the two germline ends. This CDR3 contains 16 residues. The CDR3 is CASSYSIPDGAYEQYF. The CDR3 region has the DNA TGTGCCAGCAGTTACTCGATTCCGGACGGTGCCTACGAGCAGTACTTC.

This chain links TRBV6-6 with TRBJ1-1; D gene unclear. The CDR3 contains 13 residues. Trimming shortened V by 0 bases and J by 0 bases, and 2 bases separated the two germline ends. CDR1 is MNHNY, CDR2 SVGAGI, per germline (reference sequence). For the CDR3, the DNA is TGTGCCAGCAGTTACTCTCTGAACACTGAAGCTTTCTTT. Protein product: CASSYSLNTEAFF.

The chain uses TRBV7-2 and TRBJ2-2; D gene ambiguous. The CDR3 is made up of 13 amino acids. The germline gives CDR1 SGHTA, CDR2 FQGNSA. Trimming stripped 3 bases from V and 4 bases from J, with 6 bases between. The CDR3 nucleotides are TGTGCCAGCAGCTTCGGCCGCACCGGGGAGCTGTTTTTT. Residues: CASSFGRTGELFF.

The chain combines TRBV28 with TRBJ2-5; D is ambiguous. Germline V gives CDR1 MDHEN, CDR2 SYDVKM. The CDR3 has 12 residues. The ends were cut back, 5 bases at V and 4 bases at J, with 8 bases in the middle. CDR3 region: CASSQAAETQYF. CDR3 bases: TGTGCCAGCAGTCAGGCAGCAGAGACCCAGTACTTC.

The chain combines TRBV29-1 with TRBJ1-2; TRBD1 is a possible D gene (6 bases). From germline, CDR1 is SQVTM and CDR2 ANQGSEA. The CDR3 sequence is 12 residues long. V was cut by 7 bases and J by 5 bases, with 14 bases left in between. CDR3 bases: TGCAGCGCGGGGAGGGGGAGGTATGGCTACACCTTC. It translates to CSAGRGRYGYTF.

The chain combines TRBV5-1 with TRBJ2-5; unclear D gene. With 1 base removed from V and 4 bases from J, the gap between germline ends came to 14 bases. The CDR3 has 15 residues. Germline V gene lookup returns CDR1 SGHRS and CDR2 YFSETQ. CDR3 coding DNA: TGCGCCAGCAGCTTGTGGATCGGATTCCCAGAGACCCAGTACTTC. Its protein product is CASSLWIGFPETQYF.

This chain connects TRBV18 to TRBJ2-1, with 9 nucleotides matching TRBD2. Germline lookup yields CDR1 KGHSH and CDR2 LQKENI. The CDR3 length is 15 residues. V was pared by 3 bases and J by 3 bases, with 3 bases of the junction left unmatched. CDR3 sequence (DNA): TGTGCCAGCTCACCCAGACTAGCGGACTACAATGAGCAGTTCTTC. Translation gives CASSPRLADYNEQFF.

This clone was counted a few times. The chain combines TRBV5-1 with TRBJ1-3; no clear D gene. CDR1 is SGHRS and CDR2 is YFSETQ in the germline V gene. The CDR3 runs 13 residues. The V end was cut by 0 bases, the J end by 2 bases, with 3 bases between. The CDR3 here is CASSLVAGNTIYF. The CDR3 DNA reads as TGCGCCAGCAGCTTGGTCGCTGGAAACACCATATATTTT.

The CDR3 is CASSLVTQGKTQYF. CDR3 DNA: TGTGCCAGCAGTCTCGTAACCCAGGGGAAGACCCAGTACTTC. The V call is TRBV2, the J call TRBJ2-5; perhaps TRBD1 as D (6 bases). V gave up 5 bases and J gave up 6 bases, with 16 bases separating them. Per germline, CDR1 SNHLY and CDR2 FYNNEI. This CDR3 comprises 14 residues.

CDR3 sequence (DNA): TGTGCCAGCAGCTTGGCCGGAGGAGATACGCAGTATTTT. Residues: CASSLAGGDTQYF. The V gene is TRBV5-4, the J gene TRBJ2-3; a weak D match, TRBD2 (5 bases). The CDR3 loop spans 13 amino acids. V was pared by 0 bases and J by 5 bases, with 7 bases between. Germline lookup yields CDR1 SGHNT and CDR2 YYREEE (reference sequence).